The 30 T cell receptor beta chains in this list originate from one sample, sequenced in a study of T cell responses to AZD1222 COVID-19 vaccine. Assay used: immunoSEQ multiplex PCR; TCRdb lists only in-frame clones, some missing. Of 150,000 to 200,000 clones in the sample, approximately 92% are singletons; the top ten hold 6.5% to 7%. The sample in question was peripheral blood, obtained on day 0 of AZD1222 vaccination. The origin of the receptors is an adult in good health.

The V call is TRBV6-5, the J call TRBJ1-2, with D hard to call. The CDR3 spans 14 residues. Germline lookup yields CDR1 MNHEY and CDR2 SVGAGI. Trimming pared 5 bases from V and 4 bases from J, leaving 14 bases between. CDR3 bases: TGTGCCAGCAGTAACCCATCAGAGCCCTATGGCTACACCTTC. It codes for CASSNPSEPYGYTF.

This chain links TRBV5-5 with TRBJ1-5; no reliable D call. The CDR3 loop spans 14 amino acids. Germline assignment: CDR1 SGHKS and CDR2 YYEKEE (reference sequence). V lost 1 base and J 4 bases, leaving 9 bases between the germline ends. DNA for the CDR3: TGTGCCAGCAGCTTGCCGGGGATGAATCAGCCCCAGCATTTT. Its protein product is CASSLPGMNQPQHF. Combining the CDR3 with reference TRBV5-5 and TRBJ1-5 gives the whole variable domain DAGVTQSPTHLIKTRGQQVTLRCSPISGHKSVSWYQQVLGQGPQFIFQYYEKEERGRGNFPDRFSARQFPNYSSELNVNALLLGDSALYLCASSLPGMNQPQHFGDGTRLSIL.

This chain connects TRBV2 to TRBJ2-4; D is perhaps TRBD1 or TRBD2 (5 bases each). V was clipped by 7 bases and J by 0 bases, with 19 bases between them. In germline, CDR1 is SNHLY, CDR2 FYNNEI. This CDR3 contains 17 residues. CDR3: CASIRDGRLLAKNIQYF. The CDR3 nucleotides are TGTGCCAGCATCCGGGACGGAAGATTACTAGCCAAAAACATTCAGTACTTC.

This clone was observed a few times. V usage is TRBV18 and J usage is TRBJ2-7; 8 bases agree with TRBD1. Germline assignment: CDR1 KGHSH and CDR2 LQKENI. The CDR3 is made up of 15 amino acids. The trim removed 5 bases at V and 6 bases at J, leaving 12 bases unmatched. The CDR3 loop reads CASSFRRTGYIEQYF. The CDR3 DNA reads TGTGCCAGCTCATTTCGGAGGACAGGGTACATCGAGCAGTACTTC.

This chain links TRBV10-1 with TRBJ1-2; D may be TRBD1 (5 bases). Germline V gene sequence: CDR1 WNHNN, CDR2 SYGVQD (reference sequence). The CDR3 totals 13 residues. Between the trimmed V and J ends, which lost 2 bases and 4 bases, there was a span of 8 bases. The CDR3 region is CASSEAGPYGYTF. For the CDR3, the DNA is TGCGCCAGCAGTGAGGCGGGACCCTATGGCTACACCTTC.

The chain employs TRBV11-2 and TRBJ2-2; a possible D gene is TRBD2 (6 bases). Looked up from germline, CDR1 is SGHAT and CDR2 is FQNNGV. The CDR3 consists of 12 residues. Trimming stripped 7 bases from V and 6 bases from J, with 9 bases between. CDR3 amino acids: CASKLASGELFF. Here the CDR3 DNA reads TGTGCCAGCAAACTAGCTTCCGGGGAGCTGTTTTTT. Drawing the rest from reference TRBV11-2 and TRBJ2-2, the complete variable domain is EAGVAQSPRYKIIEKRQSVAFWCNPISGHATLYWYQQILGQGPKLLIQFQNNGVVDDSQLPKDRFSAERLKGVDSTLKIQPAKLEDSAVYLCASKLASGELFFGEGSRLTVL.

This sequence joins TRBV5-1 and TRBJ1-1; D not resolved. Trimming left V 0 bases short and J 4 bases short, with 10 bases between. Germline CDR1 reads SGHRS; CDR2 reads YFSETQ. CDR3 length: 14 amino acids. Written as DNA, the CDR3 is TGCGCCAGCAGCTTGGAACGGGTTGGCACTGAAGCTTTCTTT. Translating gives CASSLERVGTEAFF.

V gene TRBV9 combines with J gene TRBJ2-3; possibly TRBD1 or TRBD2 for D (5 bases each). The CDR3 totals 14 residues. Trimming took 6 bases from V and 4 from J, leaving 15 bases between them. Per the germline V gene, CDR1 is SGDLS and CDR2 is YYNGEE. This chain's CDR3 is CASTWDRNPDTQYF. In nucleotides, the CDR3 is TGTGCCAGCACCTGGGACCGCAACCCAGATACGCAGTATTTT.

V is TRBV29-1 and J is TRBJ1-6; TRBD1 agrees at 9 bases. With 4 bases clipped from V and 5 bases from J, the junction kept 0 bases outside the gene matches. This CDR3 comprises 13 residues. The germline V gene has CDR1 SQVTM and CDR2 ANQGSEA. CDR3 in amino acids: CSVGDRDNSPLHF. CDR3 coding DNA: TGCAGCGTTGGGGACAGGGATAATTCACCCCTCCACTTT.

The V and J genes are TRBV11-2 and TRBJ1-1; the D is unclear. Germline values: CDR1 SGHAT, CDR2 FQNNGV. This CDR3 is 15 amino acids long. V lost 2 bases and J lost 4, with 14 bases in between. The CDR3 spells CASSLPARGGTEAFF. DNA for the CDR3: TGTGCCAGCAGCTTACCCGCCAGAGGCGGCACTGAAGCTTTCTTT. Full variable domain (remainder filled in from reference TRBV11-2 and TRBJ1-1): EAGVAQSPRYKIIEKRQSVAFWCNPISGHATLYWYQQILGQGPKLLIQFQNNGVVDDSQLPKDRFSAERLKGVDSTLKIQPAKLEDSAVYLCASSLPARGGTEAFFGQGTRLTVV.

Turning to this clone: The junction does not match germline at one end; this may be a read error. The rearrangement links TRBV29-1 to TRBJ1-1; D not resolved. The CDR3 extends over 10 amino acids. Germline CDR1 SQVTM, CDR2 ANQGSEA. CDR3 amino acids: CSVASGVRYF. DNA of the CDR3: TGCAGCGTTGCTTCCGGGGTTCGCTACTTT. Full variable domain (outside the CDR3, taken from reference TRBV29-1 and TRBJ1-1): SAVISQKPSRDICQRGTSLTIQCQVDSQVTMMFWYRQQPGQSLTLIATANQGSEATYESGFVIDKFPISRPNLTFSTLTVSNMSPEDSSIYLCSVASGVRYFGQGTRLTVV.

The V call is TRBV19, the J call TRBJ1-1; D remains unclear. Trimming pared 0 bases from V and 0 bases from J, leaving 11 bases between. CDR1 and CDR2 (germline): LNHDA, SQIVND (reference sequence). The CDR3 contains 16 residues. The CDR3 reads CASSIDLMLMNTEAFF. The CDR3 region has the DNA TGTGCCAGTAGTATAGATCTCATGTTAATGAACACTGAAGCTTTCTTT.

The chain combines TRBV13 with TRBJ2-2, with D perhaps matching TRBD1 or TRBD2 (5 bases each). V lost 4 bases, J lost 4 bases, and 13 bases lay in between. Germline V gives CDR1 PRHDT, CDR2 FYEKMQ (reference sequence). The CDR3 totals 15 residues. The chain's CDR3 is CASSSGTGSTGELFF. The CDR3 DNA sequence: TGTGCCAGCAGCTCGGGGACCGGATCCACCGGGGAGCTGTTTTTT.

The chain carries TRBV18 and TRBJ2-5; D is perhaps TRBD1 or TRBD2 (6 bases each). Germline CDR1 reads KGHSH; CDR2 reads LQKENI. Trimming removed 8 bases from V and 5 bases from J, with 15 bases in between. This CDR3 region has 13 residues. The CDR3 region is CASKQGSGETQYF. DNA for the CDR3: TGTGCCAGCAAACAGGGAAGCGGGGAGACCCAGTACTTC.

The chain has TRBV5-8 and TRBJ1-5, with D possibly matching TRBD1 (6 bases). From germline, CDR1 is SGHTS and CDR2 YDEGEE. This CDR3 region has 15 residues. The V end was cut by 5 bases, the J end by 0 bases, with 12 bases between. The CDR3 DNA reads as TGTGCCAGCAGTATACAGGGTTATAGCAATCAGCCCCAGCATTTT. It is translated as CASSIQGYSNQPQHF.

This chain links TRBV27 with TRBJ1-5, with D unresolved. Trimming pared 3 bases from V and 1 base from J, leaving 13 bases between. Germline V lookup: CDR1 MNHEY, CDR2 SMNVEV (reference sequence). This CDR3 has 16 residues. The CDR3 DNA follows: TGTGCCAGCAGTTTGGGCCTAGGTCGGAGCAATCAGCCCCAGCATTTT. Its translation: CASSLGLGRSNQPQHF.

The genes are TRBV29-1 and TRBJ2-4; TRBD1 matches 8 bases. The CDR3 covers 12 residues. V shed 5 bases and J 7 bases; nucleotides not matched to a gene: 4. Germline CDR1 SQVTM, CDR2 ANQGSEA. The CDR3 region has the DNA TGCAGCGTTTCACAGGGGGTCAACATTCAGTACTTC. Its translation is CSVSQGVNIQYF.

V and J are TRBV20-1 and TRBJ1-1, with D perhaps matching TRBD1 (5 bases). The ends were cut back, 3 bases at V and 0 bases at J, with 8 bases in the middle. The CDR3 length is 13 residues. Germline loops: CDR1 DFQATT, CDR2 SNEGSKA (reference sequence). The CDR3 sequence: CSASGGVNTEAFF. The CDR3 bases are TGCAGTGCTAGTGGAGGGGTGAACACTGAAGCTTTCTTT.

This clone was seen only a few times. The chain links TRBV4-2 to TRBJ2-5; the D gene is possibly TRBD1 (6 bases). CDR3 size: 16 residues. Germline CDR1 LGHNA, CDR2 YNFKEQ. The V end was cut by 4 bases, the J end by 4 bases, with 19 bases between. The CDR3 is CASSPGVGAGSETQYF. The CDR3 DNA sequence: TGTGCCAGCAGCCCAGGGGTGGGGGCTGGTTCAGAGACCCAGTACTTC.

This rearrangement joins TRBV9 to TRBJ2-6, with D possibly TRBD1 on 6 matching bases. V lost 4 bases and J 1 base, leaving 18 bases between the germline ends. This CDR3 has 18 residues. The germline V gene encodes CDR1 SGDLS and CDR2 YYNGEE. The CDR3 loop is CASSSNRDFRSGANVLTF. CDR3 sequence (DNA): TGTGCCAGCAGCTCAAACAGGGATTTCAGATCTGGGGCCAACGTCCTGACTTTC.

This chain connects TRBV2 to TRBJ2-3; unclear D gene. V was cut by 3 bases and J by 5 bases, with 15 bases left in between. The CDR3 contains 15 residues. CDR1 is SNHLY and CDR2 is FYNNEI in the germline V gene. CDR3 protein: CASSERGPALDTQYF. CDR3 DNA sequence: TGTGCCAGCAGTGAGCGTGGGCCGGCATTAGATACGCAGTATTTT.

The V and J genes are TRBV3-1 (or the pseudogene TRBV3-2) and TRBJ1-3; no reliable D call. Germline values: CDR1 LGHDT, CDR2 YNNKEL (reference sequence). The CDR3 length is 15 residues. V was cut by 0 bases and J by 0 bases, with 6 bases left in between. Here the CDR3 reads CASSQDWSSGNTIYF. For the CDR3, the DNA is TGTGCCAGCAGCCAAGACTGGAGCTCTGGAAACACCATATATTTT.

The chain has TRBV11-2 and TRBJ2-3; TRBD2 agrees at 12 bases. CDR3 length: 17 amino acids. CDR1 is SGHAT and CDR2 is FQNNGV in the germline V gene. V shed 5 bases, J shed 3 bases, and the junction held 9 bases outside the gene matches. The CDR3 protein is CASSTRLAGEWTDTQYF. In DNA form, the CDR3 reads TGTGCCAGCAGCACAAGACTAGCGGGGGAGTGGACAGATACGCAGTATTTT.

The chain has TRBV5-4 and TRBJ1-2, with a weak D call TRBD1 (6 bases). This CDR3 is built from 17 residues. V was shortened by 1 base and J by 7 bases, with 23 bases between the two germline ends. Germline loops: CDR1 SGHNT, CDR2 YYREEE (reference sequence). CDR3 nucleotide sequence: TGTGCCAGCAGCTTGTTTGGCGAGTACAGGGTACGTGGTGGCTACACCTTC. It specifies CASSLFGEYRVRGGYTF.

V and J are TRBV11-3 and TRBJ1-1; TRBD1 is a possible D gene (5 bases). Germline CDR1 and CDR2: SGHNT and YENEEA. This CDR3 spans 14 amino acids. V gave up 5 bases and J gave up 1 base, with 11 bases separating them. The CDR3 bases are TGTGCCAGCAGCCAGGGCGGGGGGAACACTGAAGCTTTCTTT. Translating gives CASSQGGGNTEAFF.

The CDR3 DNA follows: TGTGCCAGCCGAGAGAGCGTCGCGACCTACGAGCAGTACTTC. Its protein is CASRESVATYEQYF. The genes are TRBV6-5 and TRBJ2-7; no reliable D call. Germline CDR1 MNHEY, CDR2 SVGAGI. The CDR3 has 14 amino acids. V lost 8 bases and J lost 2, with 16 bases in between.

The CDR3 sequence: CSVVFSASTDTQYF. CDR3 in DNA: TGCAGCGTTGTTTTTTCGGCTAGCACAGATACGCAGTATTTT. The chain links TRBV29-1 to TRBJ2-3; no clear D gene. Germline assignment: CDR1 SQVTM and CDR2 ANQGSEA. V was clipped by 4 bases and J by 0 bases, with 11 bases between them. This CDR3 is 14 amino acids long.

The rearrangement uses TRBV4-2 and TRBJ2-5, with 8 bases lining up with TRBD2. CDR1 is LGHNA and CDR2 is YNFKEQ in the germline V gene. Trimming took 1 base from V and 2 from J; bases not matched to a gene: 6. This CDR3 is built from 16 residues. The CDR3 DNA reads TGTGCCAGCAGCCAAGGTCGGGGGGGCCTTCAAGAGACCCAGTACTTC. Translated, it gives CASSQGRGGLQETQYF.

V usage is TRBV11-2 and J usage is TRBJ1-5; no reliable D call. Trimming removed 2 bases from V and 7 bases from J, with 9 bases in between. CDR1 is SGHAT, CDR2 FQNNGV, per germline. The CDR3 extends over 13 amino acids. CDR3 nucleotides: TGTGCCAGCAGCTTAAGTGGAGGCCAGCCCCAGCATTTT. This sequence encodes CASSLSGGQPQHF.

This chain connects TRBV4-1 to TRBJ2-2; D call uncertain. V was pared by 6 bases and J by 3 bases, with 14 bases between. CDR3 length: 15 amino acids. The V gene's germline CDR1 is MGHRA and CDR2 YSYEKL. The CDR3 region is CASRKGPVHTGELFF. In DNA, the CDR3 is TGCGCCAGCAGAAAGGGCCCTGTGCACACCGGGGAGCTGTTTTTT.